The clone carrying this T cell receptor beta chain was seen a few times. The antigen is not known. This record belongs to a study of chemoradiotherapy in HPV16-positive cancers. Across the study: Candidate HPV-specific T-cell clones and common TCR motifs came from functional assays in a couple of HPV16-positive patients. Notes on the study in general: Only a couple of HPV16-positive patients supplied the functional HPV-specificity definition.

Some clones are missing from TCRdb's copy, which holds only in-frame ones; the method was immunoSEQ multiplex PCR. The table shows about 2,200 clones, with 89% occurring only once. Germline values: CDR1 LNHDA, CDR2 SQIVND (reference sequence). There are 14 residues in the CDR3. J gave up 1 base and V 6 bases, and 4 bases lay outside the gene matches. The sequence was obtained from a human donor with HPV-associated anogenital cancer. The rearrangement uses TRBV19 and TRBJ1-2; 8 bases line up with TRBD1. Sample: tumor tissue, taken from a patient who underwent chemoradiotherapy. CDR3 nucleotides: TGTGCCAGTAGGTCGACAGGGGTTAACTATGGCTACACCTTC. The encoded protein is CASRSTGVNYGYTF.